These T cell receptor beta chains were read from a single sample in a study of vaccination effects on CD4 cells after COVID-19. Their antigens remain unidentified. Sequencing used immunoSEQ multiplex PCR; TCRdb keeps in-frame clones, though not all of them. The data contain around 70,000 clones, roughly three quarters of them seen just once; the ten biggest clones take up under 2.5%. Sequencing was performed on CD4+ T cells from PBMCs cultured without peptide, taken before COVID-19 vaccination. All receptors come from a human donor who received a COVID-19 vaccine. Both conserved end residues are part of each CDR3. A D gene is named only where the DNA matches it firmly. The listing skips clone size in some rows; elsewhere it reads once, few, many or a size class.

v_gene: TRBV24-1
j_gene: TRBJ2-2
d_gene: .
len: 15
abundance: .
CDR3aa: CATSDLGVSNGELFF
CDR3nt: TGTGCCACCAGTGATTTGGGGGTTTCGAACGGGGAGCTGTTTTTT

v_gene: TRBV5-1
j_gene: TRBJ1-4
d_gene: .
len: 16
abundance: .
CDR3aa: CASSLDPGGTNEKLFF
CDR3nt: TGCGCCAGCAGCTTGGACCCGGGGGGAACTAATGAAAAACTGTTTTTT

v_gene: TRBV25-1
j_gene: TRBJ2-2
d_gene: .
len: 14
abundance: .
CDR3aa: CASSVGGATGELFF
CDR3nt: TGTGCCAGCAGTGTAGGAGGGGCGACCGGGGAGCTGTTTTTT

v_gene: TRBV7-9
j_gene: TRBJ1-2
d_gene: .
len: 15
abundance: few
CDR3aa: CASSPVGYSNYGYTF
CDR3nt: TGTGCCAGCAGCCCGGTGGGCTATTCCAACTATGGCTACACCTTC

v_gene: TRBV5-6
j_gene: TRBJ1-1
d_gene: .
len: 14
abundance: once
CDR3aa: CASSLRGPNTEAFF
CDR3nt: TGTGCCAGCAGCTTGCGGGGACCGAACACTGAAGCTTTCTTT

v_gene: TRBV5-1
j_gene: TRBJ1-3
d_gene: .
len: 14
abundance: .
CDR3aa: CASSLALDGNTIYF
CDR3nt: TGCGCCAGCAGCTTGGCCTTGGATGGAAACACCATATATTTT

v_gene: TRBV15
j_gene: TRBJ1-3
d_gene: .
len: 14
abundance: few
CDR3aa: CATSRDQSGNTIYF
CDR3nt: TGTGCCACCAGCAGAGATCAGTCTGGAAACACCATATATTTT

v_gene: TRBV3-1/TRBV3-2
j_gene: TRBJ1-2
d_gene: .
len: 15
abundance: .
CDR3aa: CASSQRQGANYGYTF
CDR3nt: TGTGCCAGCAGCCAGAGGCAAGGAGCTAACTATGGCTACACCTTC

v_gene: TRBV5-1
j_gene: TRBJ1-3
d_gene: .
len: 14
abundance: .
CDR3aa: CASSPGGSGNTIYF
CDR3nt: TGCGCCAGCAGCCCCGGGGGCTCTGGAAACACCATATATTTT

v_gene: TRBV9
j_gene: TRBJ2-3
d_gene: TRBD2
len: 18
abundance: .
CDR3aa: CASSPGTSSTTSTDTQYF
CDR3nt: TGTGCCAGCAGCCCGGGGACTAGCAGTACGACTAGCACAGATACGCAGTATTTT

v_gene: TRBV4-3
j_gene: TRBJ2-3
d_gene: TRBD1
len: 17
abundance: .
CDR3aa: CASSQGLGTGDTDTQYF
CDR3nt: TGCGCCAGCAGCCAAGGGCTAGGGACAGGCGACACAGATACGCAGTATTTT

v_gene: TRBV5-8
j_gene: TRBJ1-2
d_gene: .
len: 15
abundance: .
CDR3aa: CASSLGQLISYGYTF
CDR3nt: TGTGCCAGCAGCCTTGGACAGCTCATTTCCTATGGCTACACCTTC

v_gene: TRBV29-1
j_gene: TRBJ2-3
d_gene: TRBD1
len: 16
abundance: .
CDR3aa: CSVALGTGLGADTQYF
CDR3nt: TGCAGCGTGGCCTTAGGGACAGGCCTCGGGGCAGATACGCAGTATTTT

v_gene: TRBV6-5
j_gene: TRBJ2-3
d_gene: .
len: 15
abundance: .
CDR3aa: CASRPRFWREDTQYF
CDR3nt: TGTGCCAGCAGGCCGCGCTTCTGGAGGGAAGATACGCAGTATTTT

v_gene: TRBV6-5
j_gene: TRBJ1-1
d_gene: TRBD1
len: 13
abundance: .
CDR3aa: CASSPTGITEAFF
CDR3nt: TGTGCCAGCAGCCCGACAGGGATCACTGAAGCTTTCTTT

v_gene: TRBV11-1
j_gene: TRBJ2-5
d_gene: TRBD1
len: 13
abundance: .
CDR3aa: CASSFARGETQYF
CDR3nt: TGTGCCAGCAGCTTCGCCAGGGGGGAGACCCAGTACTTC

v_gene: TRBV6-2/TRBV6-3
j_gene: TRBJ2-2
d_gene: TRBD1
len: 16
abundance: once
CDR3aa: CASSYLGTGQAGELFF
CDR3nt: TGTGCCAGCAGTTACTTGGGGACAGGACAGGCCGGGGAGCTGTTTTTT

v_gene: TRBV24-1
j_gene: TRBJ2-2
d_gene: .
len: 15
abundance: .
CDR3aa: CATRSHSPNTGELFF
CDR3nt: TGTGCCACCAGATCTCACTCTCCGAACACCGGGGAGCTGTTTTTT

v_gene: TRBV23-1
j_gene: TRBJ1-1
d_gene: TRBD1
len: 13
abundance: .
CDR3aa: CASRQGANTEAFF
CDR3nt: TGCGCCAGCCGGCAGGGGGCGAACACTGAAGCTTTCTTT

v_gene: TRBV18
j_gene: TRBJ2-2
d_gene: .
len: 14
abundance: .
CDR3aa: CASSPGQDTGELFF
CDR3nt: TGTGCCAGCTCACCGGGACAAGACACCGGGGAGCTGTTTTTT

v_gene: TRBV6-1
j_gene: TRBJ2-3
d_gene: .
len: 14
abundance: .
CDR3aa: CASSEATRLDTQYF
CDR3nt: TGTGCCAGCAGTGAAGCAACTAGATTGGATACGCAGTATTTT

v_gene: TRBV6-1
j_gene: TRBJ2-3
d_gene: .
len: 16
abundance: .
CDR3aa: CASSGLVRGFTDTQYF
CDR3nt: TGTGCCAGCAGTGGACTGGTGCGGGGCTTCACAGATACGCAGTATTTT

v_gene: TRBV6-5
j_gene: TRBJ2-3
d_gene: .
len: 14
abundance: .
CDR3aa: CASSYTDRRDTQYF
CDR3nt: TGTGCCAGCAGTTATACCGACAGGCGAGATACGCAGTATTTT

v_gene: TRBV11-2
j_gene: TRBJ2-3
d_gene: .
len: 11
abundance: .
CDR3aa: CASSTIDTQYF
CDR3nt: TGTGCCAGCAGCACGATAGATACGCAGTATTTT

v_gene: TRBV5-1
j_gene: TRBJ2-3
d_gene: TRBD1
len: 13
abundance: .
CDR3aa: CASSFQGADTQYF
CDR3nt: TGCGCCAGCAGCTTCCAGGGGGCAGATACGCAGTATTTT

v_gene: TRBV6-5
j_gene: TRBJ1-1
d_gene: TRBD1
len: 15
abundance: .
CDR3aa: CASSQPGQGITEAFF
CDR3nt: TGTGCCAGCAGCCAACCGGGACAGGGGATCACTGAAGCTTTCTTT